In its sample, the clone carrying this T cell receptor beta chain was seen many times. The antigen remains undetermined. The sample is drawn from a study of metastatic and nonmetastatic thyroid tumors. Study overall: Comparison of repertoires was carried out across blood and tumor or nodule tissue from malignant and benign thyroid patients.

In the original workflow: Building a distant-metastasis classifier for papillary thyroid cancer drew on CDR3 differences across clinicopathological groups. Using MiXCR, TCRdb reanalyzed the PCR reads. In this record, the V and J calls reflect TCRdb's handling and not the investigators' own analysis. The sample has approximately 70,000 clones; more than 15% are singletons. Study-wide findings and caveats: Significantly higher TCR beta diversity was reportedly seen in malignant thyroid tumors than benign nodules, in blood and tumor.

Treatment of any kind had been given to no patient before thyroid surgery. The V gene end was trimmed by 4 bases and the J gene end by 1 base; junction bases not matched to a gene: 7. CDR3 length: 16 residues. Looked up from germline, CDR1 is SGDLS and CDR2 is YYNGEE. Sample: blood. This receptor was identified in a female donor with papillary thyroid cancer or a benign thyroid nodule (not recorded which). Some clones in this sample may be carry-over from other donors' samples. The rearrangement links TRBV9 to TRBJ2-2; 7 bases agree with TRBD1. In DNA form, the CDR3 reads TGTGCCAGCAGCTTTACGACAGGGAAGAACACCGGGGAGCTGTTTTTT. This sequence encodes CASSFTTGKNTGELFF.